This T cell receptor (beta chain) derives from a study of vaccination effects on CD4 cells after COVID-19. Study context: After the second dose, samples were taken at median day 72.

Clones were read by immunoSEQ multiplex PCR, and TCRdb kept only the in-frame ones, dropping some. The data hold roughly 70,000 clones, with about 67% observed a single time. Sequencing followed a ViraFEST assay step that expanded antigen-specific CD4+ T cells with viral peptide pools. Subsequent to a culture period of approximately 11 days, CD4+ T cells were isolated. It was two doses of either the BNT162b2 or mRNA-1273 vaccine that participants received. As for this clone: What it binds is unknown.

General study points: Healthy vaccinees' vaccine-induced clones included only 1 of 255 that recognized common cold coronaviruses.

The sequence derives from a human donor who received a COVID-19 vaccine. This specimen consisted of CD4+ T cells from PBMCs cultured with HCoV-229E spike peptides, obtained after COVID-19 vaccination.

The CDR3 sequence: CASSNLAGESEQYV. DNA for the CDR3: TGTGCCAGCTCAAACCTAGCGGGGGAGAGCGAGCAGTACGTC. The gene calls are TRBV18 and TRBJ2-7, with TRBD2 matching 10 bases. V dropped 5 bases and J dropped 6; count of bases not matched to a gene: 7. The CDR3 has 14 residues. Germline lookup yields CDR1 KGHSH and CDR2 LQKENI.